What follows are 5 T cell receptor beta chains derived from one specimen sequenced in a study of blood T cells in healthy people across ages. Through a sample-barcoded 5' primer and a J-beta primer mix, a second PCR was run for roughly 7 to 11 cycles. In TCRdb, the 5' RACE reads were re-called with MiXCR into one record per CDR3 protein. Of hundreds of thousands of distinct CDR3 sequences in the sample, about 45% were seen once. The material sequenced was blood. These receptors were taken from a man older than 75 in good health.

This sequence joins TRBV4-1 and TRBJ2-7; TRBD2 might be the D (5 bases). The length of the CDR3 is 15 residues. Germline CDR1 reads MGHRA; CDR2 reads YSYEKL. Trimming cost V 1 base and J 0 bases, with 10 bases left between them. CDR3 amino acids: CASSQGIAYSYEQYF. The CDR3 DNA follows: TGCGCCAGCAGCCAAGGGATAGCGTACTCCTACGAGCAGTACTTC.

The V and J genes are TRBV28 and TRBJ2-1; the match to TRBD2 covers 10 bases. Trimming at V came to 6 bases and at J to 4 bases, leaving 12 bases not matched to a gene. CDR1 is MDHEN, CDR2 SYDVKM, per germline. CDR3 length equals 17 residues. CDR3 DNA: TGTGCCAGCAGCCGGGATCTAGCGGGAGAGTGGTACAATGAGCAGTTCTTC. This gives the protein CASSRDLAGEWYNEQFF.

The J gene is TRBJ2-4, the V gene TRBV7-2; 12 nucleotides agree with TRBD2. Germline V gene data show CDR1 as SGHTA and CDR2 as FQGNSA. The CDR3 sequence is 14 residues long. The V gene end was trimmed by 6 bases and the J gene end by 13 bases; junction bases not matched to a gene: 10. The CDR3 DNA is TGTGCCAGCAGTCCGGCTAGCGGGAGGGAAAAGCAGTACTTC. Its protein is CASSPASGREKQYF.

This clonotype was recorded a few times. The gene calls are TRBV18 and TRBJ2-5, with TRBD2 as a possible D gene (6 bases). CDR3 size: 17 residues. Trimming stripped 3 bases from V and 1 base from J, with 18 bases between. Germline CDR1 is KGHSH and CDR2 is LQKENI. DNA for the CDR3: TGTGCCAGCTCACCTATTCGGACTCTGGAGGGCCAAGAGACCCAGTACTTC. It translates to CASSPIRTLEGQETQYF.

The chain links TRBV24-1 to TRBJ2-7; TRBD1 agrees at 11 bases. Germline-derived CDR1 and CDR2 are KGHDR and SFDVKD. The CDR3 sequence is 15 residues long. The ends lost 3 bases at V and 3 bases at J; junction bases unmatched: 3. For the CDR3, the DNA is TGTGCCACCAGTGATCCCGGGACAGGGGGCTACGAGCAGTACTTC. It encodes CATSDPGTGGYEQYF.